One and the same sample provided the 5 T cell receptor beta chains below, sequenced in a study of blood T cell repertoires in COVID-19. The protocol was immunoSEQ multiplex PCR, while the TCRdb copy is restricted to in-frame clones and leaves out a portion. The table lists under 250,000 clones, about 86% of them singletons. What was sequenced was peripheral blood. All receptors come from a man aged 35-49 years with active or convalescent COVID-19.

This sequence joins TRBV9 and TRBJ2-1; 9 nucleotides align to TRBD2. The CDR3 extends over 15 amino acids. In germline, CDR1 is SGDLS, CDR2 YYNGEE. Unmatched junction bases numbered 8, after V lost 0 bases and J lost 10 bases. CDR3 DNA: TGTGCCAGCAGCGTAGGTGCGGGGGGGCTCTACGAGCAGTTCTTC. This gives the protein CASSVGAGGLYEQFF.

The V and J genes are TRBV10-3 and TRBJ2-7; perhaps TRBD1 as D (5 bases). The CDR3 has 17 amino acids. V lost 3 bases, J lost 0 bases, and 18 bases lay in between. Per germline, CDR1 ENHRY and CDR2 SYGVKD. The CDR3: CAISERKGNSFSYEQYF. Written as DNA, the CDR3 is TGTGCCATCAGTGAAAGGAAGGGGAACTCATTCTCCTACGAGCAGTACTTC.

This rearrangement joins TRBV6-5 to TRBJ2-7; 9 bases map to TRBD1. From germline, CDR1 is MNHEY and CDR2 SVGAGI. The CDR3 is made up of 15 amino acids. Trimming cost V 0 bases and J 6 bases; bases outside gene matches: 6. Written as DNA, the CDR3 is TGTGCCAGCAGTTACTCAGGGACAGGGTACGGCGAGCAGTACTTC. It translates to CASSYSGTGYGEQYF.

CDR3 sequence (DNA): TGTGCCAGCAGCCAACGGACAGGGGACACAGATACGCAGTATTTT. Its protein is CASSQRTGDTDTQYF. The chain combines TRBV3-1 (or the pseudogene TRBV3-2) with TRBJ2-3; the match to TRBD1 covers 9 bases. This CDR3 contains 15 residues. Per the germline V gene, CDR1 is LGHDT and CDR2 is YNNKEL (reference sequence). Germline trimming cut 2 bases from V and 2 bases from J; bases unmatched to any gene: 2.

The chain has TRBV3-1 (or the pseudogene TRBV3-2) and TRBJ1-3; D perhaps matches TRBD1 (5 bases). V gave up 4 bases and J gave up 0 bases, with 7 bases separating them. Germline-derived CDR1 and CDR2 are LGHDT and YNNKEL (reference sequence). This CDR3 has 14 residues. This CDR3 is CASSRTNSGNTIYF. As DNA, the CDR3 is TGTGCCAGCAGCCGGACAAACTCTGGAAACACCATATATTTT.